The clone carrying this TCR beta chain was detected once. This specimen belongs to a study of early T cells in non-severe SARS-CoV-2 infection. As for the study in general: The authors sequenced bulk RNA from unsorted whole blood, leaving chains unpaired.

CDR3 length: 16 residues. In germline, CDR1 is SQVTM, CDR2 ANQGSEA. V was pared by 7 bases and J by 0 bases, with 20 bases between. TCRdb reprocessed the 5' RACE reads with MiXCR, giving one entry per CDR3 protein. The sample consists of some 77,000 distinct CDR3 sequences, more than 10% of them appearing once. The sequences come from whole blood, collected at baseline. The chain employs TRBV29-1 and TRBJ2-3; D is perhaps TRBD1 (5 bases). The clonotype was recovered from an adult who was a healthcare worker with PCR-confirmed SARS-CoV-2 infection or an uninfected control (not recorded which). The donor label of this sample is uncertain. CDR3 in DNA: TGCAGCGCCGTACTACAGGTGCCAACTAGCACAGATACGCAGTATTTT. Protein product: CSAVLQVPTSTDTQYF.